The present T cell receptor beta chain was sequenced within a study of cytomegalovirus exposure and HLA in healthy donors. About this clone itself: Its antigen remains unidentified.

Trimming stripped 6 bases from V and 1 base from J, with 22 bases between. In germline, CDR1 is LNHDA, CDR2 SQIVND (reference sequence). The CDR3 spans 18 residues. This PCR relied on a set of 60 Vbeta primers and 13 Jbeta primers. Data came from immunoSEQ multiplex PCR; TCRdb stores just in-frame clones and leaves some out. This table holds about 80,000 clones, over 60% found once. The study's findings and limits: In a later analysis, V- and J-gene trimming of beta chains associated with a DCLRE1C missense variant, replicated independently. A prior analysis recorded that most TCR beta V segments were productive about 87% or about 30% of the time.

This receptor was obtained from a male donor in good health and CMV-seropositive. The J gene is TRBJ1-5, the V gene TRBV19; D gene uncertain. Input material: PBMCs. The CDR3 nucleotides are TGTGCCAGTAGCTCGACCCCCACCCGTGCGGGGAGCAATCAGCCCCAGCATTTT. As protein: CASSSTPTRAGSNQPQHF. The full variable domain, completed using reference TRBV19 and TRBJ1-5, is DGGITQSPKYLFRKEGQNVTLSCEQNLNHDAMYWYRQDPGQGLRLIYYSQIVNDFQKGDIAEGYSVSREKKESFPLTVTSAQKNPTAFYLCASSSTPTRAGSNQPQHFGDGTRLSIL.